These T cell receptor beta chains were read from a single sample in a study of blood T cell repertoires in COVID-19. TCRdb keeps only in-frame clones here, not all; method: immunoSEQ multiplex PCR. Of about 370,000 clones listed, around 89% were seen once; the top ten hold roughly 0.99%. What was sequenced was PBMCs or T cells enriched from blood (not recorded which). These receptors all stem from a young man who had recovered from COVID-19. CDR3s include the opening cysteine and the closing phenylalanine or tryptophan.

v_call: TRBV6-4; j_call: TRBJ1-3; cdr3_aa: CASSDSNMKDSSGNTIYF
v_call: TRBV18; j_call: TRBJ2-7; cdr3_aa: CASSPGTSGILYEQYF
v_call: TRBV19; j_call: TRBJ1-5; cdr3_aa: CASSRTAYSNQPQHF
v_call: TRBV5-1; j_call: TRBJ2-5; cdr3_aa: CASALGTGKQETQYF
v_call: TRBV28; j_call: TRBJ2-1; cdr3_aa: CASKEIGTSGHNEQFF
v_call: TRBV21-1; j_call: TRBJ2-2; cdr3_aa: CASSKTQGAGGELFF
v_call: TRBV27; j_call: TRBJ2-3; cdr3_aa: CASSLLRLAGVDTQYF
v_call: TRBV24-1; j_call: TRBJ2-1; cdr3_aa: CATSDQGQGYNEQFF
v_call: TRBV5-1; j_call: TRBJ2-3; cdr3_aa: CASSLIAGGPLDTQYF
v_call: TRBV11-2; j_call: TRBJ2-7; cdr3_aa: CASSRDSSYEQYF
v_call: TRBV2; j_call: TRBJ2-7; cdr3_aa: CASRKGDRVSYEQYF
v_call: TRBV10-1; j_call: TRBJ1-4; cdr3_aa: CASTEFPRGDEKLFF
v_call: TRBV6-5; j_call: TRBJ1-1; cdr3_aa: CASSYSRGGTEAFF
v_call: TRBV15; j_call: TRBJ2-7; cdr3_aa: CATSRVAGYEQYF
v_call: TRBV25-1; j_call: TRBJ2-2; cdr3_aa: CASSEVGGHTGELFF
v_call: TRBV18; j_call: TRBJ1-5; cdr3_aa: CASSPGQSNQPQHF
v_call: TRBV19; j_call: TRBJ1-1; cdr3_aa: CASSAHRESTEAFF
v_call: TRBV14; j_call: TRBJ1-2; cdr3_aa: CASSQDRVGNYGYTF
v_call: TRBV3-1/TRBV3-2; j_call: TRBJ1-1; cdr3_aa: CASSQVPSNTEAFF
v_call: TRBV19; j_call: TRBJ1-2; cdr3_aa: CASTSRTGGTNYGYTF
v_call: TRBV28; j_call: TRBJ1-2; cdr3_aa: CASIAYSARVSNYGYTF
v_call: TRBV9; j_call: TRBJ1-5; cdr3_aa: CASSPGQGRMGNQPQHF
v_call: TRBV3-1/TRBV3-2; j_call: TRBJ1-5; cdr3_aa: CASSQSGGLNNQPQHF
v_call: TRBV7-2; j_call: TRBJ2-1; cdr3_aa: CASSSEGTTPNEQFF
v_call: TRBV19; j_call: TRBJ2-2; cdr3_aa: CASSVDRGGTGELFF
v_call: TRBV7-9; j_call: TRBJ1-1; cdr3_aa: CASSSSIQGPTEAFF
v_call: TRBV6-5; j_call: TRBJ2-1; cdr3_aa: CAILQDSYNEQFF
v_call: TRBV2; j_call: TRBJ1-1; cdr3_aa: CASSEWTGEVKAFF
v_call: TRBV7-9; j_call: TRBJ2-7; cdr3_aa: CASSTGQGIGEQYF
v_call: TRBV7-2; j_call: TRBJ1-5; cdr3_aa: CASSDTGDSQPQHF